This TCR beta chain was identified in a study of tumor-infiltrating lymphocytes in primary liver carcinoma. Looking at the study overall: There were tumors of stage T1-T3 N0M0, each 4.2 to 10 cm across. Productive TCRbeta reads per sample were roughly 3.5 to 7.13 million, not differing by tissue.

The input was approximately 500 ng total RNA; TCR beta cDNA was made from it with a constant-region primer. A slightly modified ARM-PCR protocol with three nested multiplex PCR rounds produced these TCR beta libraries. Both of the initial two PCR rounds ran for approximately 11 cycles and employed TRBV1-TRBV30 forward primers alongside a C-beta reverse primer. TCRdb re-analysed the multiplex PCR reads in MiXCR, keeping a single row per CDR3 protein. The data contain approximately 45,000 distinct CDR3 sequences, 60% to 80% of them singletons. About this clonotype itself: Its antigen remains unidentified. Since no conserved phenylalanine or tryptophan closes the CDR3, a read error is the likely cause.

Co-extraction yielded RNA and DNA from approximately 20-30 mg of unsorted bulk tissue. The CDR3 sequence is 15 residues long. Germline loops: CDR1 LGHNA, CDR2 YNFKEQ. V was cut by 7 bases and J by 1 base, with 14 bases left in between. The study, taken as a whole, reports: Among the pair types, tumor region pairs showed more overlap than tumor-adjacent and tumor-blood pairs. Tumors carried a top-250-clone fraction significantly exceeding that of blood (p = 0.039).

Specimen: tumor-adjacent normal liver tissue. This TCR came from a woman aged 25 to 39 with primary liver carcinoma and hepatitis B virus infection. The chain combines TRBV4-2 with TRBJ2-1; no reliable D call. CDR3 sequence: CASNHDLGSYNEQFL. In nucleotides, the CDR3 is TGTGCCAGCAACCATGACTTGGGTTCCTACAATGAGCAGTTCCTC.